The clone carrying this T cell receptor beta chain was seen at least ten times. Antigen unknown. The CDR3 has 16 amino acids. Per germline, CDR1 SGHNT and CDR2 YYREEE (reference sequence). The ends lost 4 bases at V and 3 bases at J; junction bases unmatched: 5. The data were taken from a study of human T cells and chemical hapten exposure. Findings of the study overall: Following DPC sensitization, TCRs present above 1 in 1000 frequency showed no change.

Authors' methods: Sample TCR counts, which ranged from about 23,224 to 700,000, had a median of around 93,000. TCRdb reprocessed the 5' RACE reads via MiXCR and lists one record per CDR3 protein. TCRdb's processing, not the study's, gives the V and J calls here. The sample lists under 85,000 distinct CDR3 sequences, roughly 8.4% occurring once. RNA extraction used unfractionated whole blood as the source of total RNA. The chain uses TRBV5-4 and TRBJ2-7; TRBD2 agrees at 15 bases. The clonotype originates from a male donor in good health. The CDR3 sequence is CASSVGLAGGLYEQYF. As DNA, the CDR3 is TGTGCCAGCAGCGTGGGACTAGCGGGAGGCCTCTACGAGCAGTACTTC.